The 10 T cell receptor beta chains listed next were all sequenced from one sample in a study of blood T cell repertoires in COVID-19. Produced via immunoSEQ multiplex PCR; TCRdb's table is partial and in-frame only. The profile shows about 50,000 clones, about 90% of them singletons. The sample consisted of peripheral blood. Every receptor here comes from a man older than 75 with active or convalescent COVID-19.

The chain combines TRBV3-1 (or the pseudogene TRBV3-2) with TRBJ2-1, with 9 bases matching TRBD1. CDR1 and CDR2 from the germline V gene are LGHDT and YNNKEL (reference sequence). This CDR3 has 16 residues. Unmatched junction bases numbered 10, after V lost 1 base and J lost 9 bases. The chain's CDR3 is CASSQGPPGQGPEQFF. CDR3 coding DNA: TGTGCCAGCAGCCAAGGGCCCCCGGGACAGGGCCCTGAGCAGTTCTTC.

The V call is TRBV5-6, the J call TRBJ2-3, with 7 bases aligning to TRBD1. Germline V gene data show CDR1 as SGHDT and CDR2 as YYEEEE. CDR3 size: 13 residues. Unmatched junction bases numbered 5, after V lost 6 bases and J lost 4 bases. The CDR3 nucleotides are TGTGCCAGCACCCGACAGGGCGCAGATACGCAGTATTTT. Translating it yields CASTRQGADTQYF.

The CDR3 is CASSSSSYGGKLFF. The CDR3 coding sequence is TGTGCCAGCAGTTCCTCGTCCTACGGCGGAAAACTGTTTTTT. The chain links TRBV28 to TRBJ1-4, with D unresolved. The germline V gene encodes CDR1 MDHEN and CDR2 SYDVKM. V was pared by 4 bases and J by 10 bases, with 16 bases between. The CDR3 consists of 14 residues. The variable domain in full, completed from reference TRBV28 and TRBJ1-4, reads DVKVTQSSRYLVKRTGEKVFLECVQDMDHENMFWYRQDPGLGLRLIYFSYDVKMKEKGDIPEGYSVSREKKERFSLILESASTNQTSMYLCASSSSSYGGKLFFGSGTQLSVL.

In this sample, this clone turned up once. The V and J genes are TRBV5-8 and TRBJ2-3; 10 bases are a match to TRBD1. CDR1 and CDR2 from the germline V gene are SGHTS and YDEGEE. The CDR3 consists of 20 residues. J gave up 0 bases and V 1 base, and 14 bases lay outside the gene matches. CDR3 DNA: TGTGCCAGCAGCTTGTTTTTTACGACAGGGGGCTTCTTCAGCACAGATACGCAGTATTTT. Encoded protein: CASSLFFTTGGFFSTDTQYF.

This rearrangement joins TRBV4-1 to TRBJ1-2; TRBD1 is a possible D gene (5 bases). The V and J ends lost 8 bases and 5 bases respectively, with 15 bases between them. Germline CDR1 MGHRA, CDR2 YSYEKL. The length of the CDR3 is 13 residues. The CDR3 loop reads CASELGRGYGYTF. CDR3 sequence (DNA): TGCGCCAGCGAACTGGGGCGGGGGTATGGCTACACCTTC.

This clone was counted once. This sequence joins TRBV7-3 and TRBJ2-2; TRBD1 might be the D (5 bases). In germline, CDR1 is SGHTA, CDR2 FQGTGA. The germline V and J ends were trimmed by 1 base and 6 bases, with 18 bases remaining between them. The length of the CDR3 is 17 residues. The CDR3 protein is CASSLNGRAQGAGELFF. Here the CDR3 DNA reads TGTGCCAGCAGCTTAAATGGACGGGCCCAGGGTGCCGGGGAGCTGTTTTTT.

The gene calls are TRBV5-4 and TRBJ2-1; D might be TRBD2 (6 bases). The CDR3 is 14 amino acids. V dropped 4 bases and J dropped 9 bases, with 17 bases sitting between them. Germline CDR1 SGHNT, CDR2 YYREEE (reference sequence). In DNA form, the CDR3 reads TGTGCCAGCAGCGGTAGCGGCCGAGGCATTGAGCAGTTCTTC. Translated, it gives CASSGSGRGIEQFF.

This chain links TRBV7-2 with TRBJ2-1; a possible D gene is TRBD2 (6 bases). In germline, CDR1 is SGHTA, CDR2 FQGNSA. The CDR3 contains 14 residues. Trimming removed 3 bases from V and 3 bases from J, with 9 bases in between. CDR3: CASSLRGDYNEQFF. DNA for the CDR3: TGTGCCAGCAGCTTGCGGGGAGACTACAATGAGCAGTTCTTC.

The chain has TRBV7-6 and TRBJ2-7; tentatively, D is TRBD1 (6 bases). The CDR3 is made up of 15 amino acids. The germline V gene encodes CDR1 SGHVS and CDR2 FNYEAQ. V lost 2 bases and J lost 3, with 14 bases in between. Here the CDR3 reads CASSLYGGSNYEQYF. The CDR3 DNA follows: TGTGCCAGCAGCTTATATGGGGGCTCTAACTACGAGCAGTACTTC.

The chain couples TRBV5-4 to TRBJ1-1; 7 bases are shared with TRBD1. CDR1 SGHNT and CDR2 YYREEE come from the germline V gene (reference sequence). V was clipped by 5 bases and J by 0 bases; unmatched bases: 4. The CDR3 contains 14 residues. The CDR3 sequence: CASSGGQLNTEAFF. The CDR3 DNA reads TGTGCCAGCAGTGGGGGACAGCTGAACACTGAAGCTTTCTTT.